The TCR beta chain described here comes from a study of cytomegalovirus exposure and HLA in healthy donors. Study observations and caveats: According to the study, around 150 TCR beta chains were cytomegalovirus-associated.

About this clone: The antigen remains unidentified.

PCR was performed using 60 Vbeta and 13 Jbeta primers. Assay: immunoSEQ multiplex PCR; the TCRdb copy retains only in-frame clones and omits some. The sample has 140,000 to 150,000 clones, and its top ten clones hold 0.75% to 1%. The CDR3 is 12 residues long. V shed 2 bases and J shed 11 bases, with 12 bases lying between them. Germline CDR1 and CDR2: MDHEN and SYDVKM. The chain carries TRBV28 and TRBJ1-1; D uncertain. The clonotype originates from a male donor in good health and CMV-seronegative. Input material: PBMCs. CDR3 protein: CASSLREMMAFF. In DNA, the CDR3 is TGTGCCAGCAGTTTAAGGGAGATGATGGCTTTCTTT.